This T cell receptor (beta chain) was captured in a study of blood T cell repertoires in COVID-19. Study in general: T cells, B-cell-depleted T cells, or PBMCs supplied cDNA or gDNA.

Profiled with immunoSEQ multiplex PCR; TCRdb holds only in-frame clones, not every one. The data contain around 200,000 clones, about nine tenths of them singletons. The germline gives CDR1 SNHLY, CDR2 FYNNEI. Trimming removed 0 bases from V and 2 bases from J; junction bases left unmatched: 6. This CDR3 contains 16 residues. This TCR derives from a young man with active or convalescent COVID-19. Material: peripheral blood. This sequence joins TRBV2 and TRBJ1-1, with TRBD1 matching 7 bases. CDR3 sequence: CASSEAWGQQNTEAFF. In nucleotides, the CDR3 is TGTGCCAGCAGTGAAGCTTGGGGACAGCAAAACACTGAAGCTTTCTTT.